The sequence of this T cell receptor (beta chain) was determined in a study of T cells in localized non-small cell lung cancer. Sequencing used immunoSEQ multiplex PCR; TCRdb keeps in-frame clones, though not all of them. The repertoire holds tens of thousands of clones, with approximately 84% as singletons. Sequences were derived from peripheral blood, sampled before any cancer treatment. This TCR derives from a female donor older than 55 with stage I lung adenocarcinoma.

The CDR3 region has the DNA TGTGCCAGCAGCTTTTCCCCTTCGGACAACACTGAAGCTTTCTTT. It encodes CASSFSPSDNTEAFF. This sequence joins TRBV5-6 and TRBJ1-1; D gene unclear. V gave up 2 bases and J gave up 2 bases, with 13 bases separating them. Germline V gives CDR1 SGHDT, CDR2 YYEEEE. This CDR3 has 15 residues.